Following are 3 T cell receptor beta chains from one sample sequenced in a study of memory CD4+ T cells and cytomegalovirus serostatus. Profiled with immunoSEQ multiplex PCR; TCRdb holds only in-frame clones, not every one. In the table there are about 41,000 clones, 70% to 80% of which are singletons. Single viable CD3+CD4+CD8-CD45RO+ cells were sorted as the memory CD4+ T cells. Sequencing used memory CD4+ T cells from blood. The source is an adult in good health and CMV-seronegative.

The CDR3 here is CASSIHVRGSSNQPQHF. CDR3 bases: TGTGCCAGTAGTATTCATGTCAGGGGCTCCAGCAATCAGCCCCAGCATTTT. This chain connects TRBV19 to TRBJ1-5; D perhaps matches TRBD1 (6 bases). The CDR3 spans 17 residues. Trimming removed 3 bases at V and 1 base at J, with 16 bases between. Germline CDR1 LNHDA, CDR2 SQIVND (reference sequence).

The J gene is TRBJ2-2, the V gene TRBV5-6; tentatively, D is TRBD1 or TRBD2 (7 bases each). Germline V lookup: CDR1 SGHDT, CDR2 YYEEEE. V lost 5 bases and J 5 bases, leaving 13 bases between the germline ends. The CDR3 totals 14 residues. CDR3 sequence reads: CASRRQGGTGELFF. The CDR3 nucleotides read TGTGCCAGCAGGCGACAGGGAGGGACCGGGGAGCTGTTTTTT.

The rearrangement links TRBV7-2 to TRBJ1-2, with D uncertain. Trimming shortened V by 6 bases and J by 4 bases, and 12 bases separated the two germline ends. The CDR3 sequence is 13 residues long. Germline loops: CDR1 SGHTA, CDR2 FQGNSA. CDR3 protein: CASRPTNFYGYTF. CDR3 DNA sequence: TGTGCCAGCAGGCCCACAAACTTCTATGGCTACACCTTC. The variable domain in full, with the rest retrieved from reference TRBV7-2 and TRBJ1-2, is GAGVSQSPSNKVTEKGKDVELRCDPISGHTALYWYRQSLGQGLEFLIYFQGNSAPDKSGLPSDRFSAERTGGSVSTLTIQRTQQEDSAVYLCASRPTNFYGYTFGSGTRLTVV.